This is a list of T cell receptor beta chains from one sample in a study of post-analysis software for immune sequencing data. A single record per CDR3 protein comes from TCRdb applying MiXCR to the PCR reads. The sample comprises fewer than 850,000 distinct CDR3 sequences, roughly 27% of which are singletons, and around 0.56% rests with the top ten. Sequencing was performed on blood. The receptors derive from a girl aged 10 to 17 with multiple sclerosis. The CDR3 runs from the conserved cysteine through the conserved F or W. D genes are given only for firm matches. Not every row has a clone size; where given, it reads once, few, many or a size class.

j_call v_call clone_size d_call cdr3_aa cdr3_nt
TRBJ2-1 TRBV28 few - CASNPTGSYNEQFF TGTGCCAGCAATCCCACAGGCTCCTACAATGAGCAGTTCTTC
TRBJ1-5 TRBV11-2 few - CASSYKPNQPQHF TGTGCCAGCAGCTACAAACCCAATCAGCCCCAGCATTTT
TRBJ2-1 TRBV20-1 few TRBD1 CSARGGQGRPYNEQFF TGCAGTGCTAGAGGGGGACAGGGTAGGCCTTACAATGAGCAGTTCTTC
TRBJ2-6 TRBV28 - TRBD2 CASSLSGQGGTAGANVLTF TGTGCCAGCAGTTTATCAGGGCAGGGAGGGACGGCTGGGGCCAACGTCCTGACTTTC
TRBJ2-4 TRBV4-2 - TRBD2 CASSQGSGGENIQYF TGTGCCAGCAGCCAGGGTAGCGGGGGAGAAAACATTCAGTACTTC
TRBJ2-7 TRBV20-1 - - CSARVYKDRRLDEQYF TGCAGTGCTAGAGTTTATAAAGACAGGCGTTTGGACGAGCAGTACTTC
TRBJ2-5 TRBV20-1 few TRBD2 CSARPGTTFGETQYF TGCAGTGCTAGACCCGGGACTACGTTTGGGGAGACCCAGTACTTC
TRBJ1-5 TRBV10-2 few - CASSDSHQPQHF TGCGCCAGCAGTGATTCCCATCAGCCCCAGCATTTT
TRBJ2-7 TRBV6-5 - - CASSDSPRYEQYF TGTGCCAGCAGTGACAGCCCCCGCTACGAGCAGTACTTC
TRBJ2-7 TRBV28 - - CASSLEGPTAYEQYF TGTGCCAGCAGTTTAGAGGGCCCAACCGCCTACGAGCAGTACTTC
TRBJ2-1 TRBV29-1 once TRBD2 CSVKGGGLAASYNVQFF TGCAGCGTCAAAGGGGGGGGACTAGCGGCCTCCTACAATGTGCAGTTCTTC
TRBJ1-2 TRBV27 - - CASSLGIGPNYGYTF TGTGCCAGCAGTTTGGGAATCGGACCTAACTATGGCTACACCTTC
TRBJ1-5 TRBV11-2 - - CASSQGLDQPQHF TGTGCCAGCAGCCAAGGTCTAGATCAGCCCCAGCATTTT
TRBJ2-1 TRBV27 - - CASSAWGPKETQFF TGTGCCAGCAGTGCCTGGGGCCCCAAAGAGACCCAGTTCTTC
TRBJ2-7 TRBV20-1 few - CSARGARFSYEQYF TGCAGTGCTAGGGGGGCCAGATTCTCCTACGAGCAGTACTTC
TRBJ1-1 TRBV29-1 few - CSVEDPGRPMGAFF TGCAGCGTTGAAGATCCGGGACGGCCCATGGGGGCTTTCTTT
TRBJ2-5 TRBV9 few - CASSPWTEPRTQYF TGTGCCAGCAGCCCATGGACAGAACCGCGGACCCAGTACTTC
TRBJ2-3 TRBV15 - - CATSRDRRGFDTQYF TGTGCCACCAGCAGAGACCGCAGGGGTTTCGATACGCAGTATTTT
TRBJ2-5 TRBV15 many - CATSRLTSSGETQYF TGTGCCACCAGCAGACTTACCTCATCGGGCGAGACCCAGTACTTC
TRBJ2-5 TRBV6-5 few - CASSETSSRETQYF TGTGCCAGCAGTGAGACCTCCTCTCGGGAGACCCAGTACTTC
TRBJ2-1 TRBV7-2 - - CASSLPSLAGQFF TGTGCCAGCAGCTTACCGTCGCTAGCAGGGCAGTTCTTC